The next 32 T cell receptor beta chains were all read from a single sample in a study of neurological immune-mediated disorders. Each CDR3 protein is one row after TCRdb ran MiXCR on the 5' RACE reads. In the table there are about 62,000 distinct CDR3 sequences, roughly 3.5% of which are singletons. The sequencing sample was made of PBMCs. The receptors derive from a woman in her 50s with multiple sclerosis.

This clonotype was seen many times. The chain combines TRBV20-1 with TRBJ1-5; 8 bases match TRBD1. The germline CDR1 and CDR2 sequences are DFQATT and SNEGSKA (reference sequence). The CDR3 extends over 13 amino acids. Trimming took 6 bases from V and 6 from J; bases not matched to a gene: 7. The CDR3 here is CSAHGTGGQPQHF. Written as DNA, the CDR3 is TGCAGTGCCCACGGGACAGGCGGTCAGCCCCAGCATTTT.

This clonotype has ten or more counts. The chain is built from TRBV7-9 and TRBJ2-1, with D uncertain. Germline CDR1 reads SEHNR; CDR2 reads FQNEAQ (reference sequence). V lost 4 bases and J 6 bases, leaving 10 bases between the germline ends. The CDR3 sequence is 13 residues long. The CDR3 loop reads CASSSPLPNEQFF. The CDR3 DNA sequence: TGTGCCAGCAGCTCTCCTTTACCCAATGAGCAGTTCTTC.

Ten or more counts support this clonotype. The V call is TRBV20-1, the J call TRBJ1-2; 7 positions agree with TRBD1. Germline lookup yields CDR1 DFQATT and CDR2 SNEGSKA (reference sequence). With V trimmed by 5 bases and J by 0 bases, 0 bases remained unmatched. The length of the CDR3 is 12 residues. The CDR3 nucleotides are TGCAGTGCTGGGACAGCTAACTATGGCTACACCTTC. This codes for CSAGTANYGYTF.

This clonotype was seen ten or more times. The chain uses TRBV21-1 and TRBJ2-7; the listed D gene, TRBD2, was not tested against the DNA. TRBV21-1 is marked as a pseudogene. The CDR3 spans 16 residues. Here the CDR3 reads CASSKRGLPSSYEQYF. CDR3 DNA: TGTGCCAGCAGCAAAAGGGGACTACCCAGCTCCTACGAGCAGTACTTC.

This clonotype was recorded at least ten times. One junction end disagrees with the germline gene, perhaps due to a read error. The chain uses TRBV12-5 and TRBJ1-5; D unclear. The CDR3 has 15 residues. Looked up from germline, CDR1 is LGHNT and CDR2 is FRNRAP. Here the CDR3 reads CASGPSQGGNQPQNF. DNA of the CDR3: TGTGCTAGTGGTCCCAGTCAAGGCGGCAATCAGCCCCAGAATTTT. Filled out from reference TRBV12-5 and TRBJ1-5, the complete variable domain reads DARVTQTPRHKVTEMGQEVTMRCQPILGHNTVFWYRQTMMQGLELLAYFRNRAPLDDSGMPKDRFSAEMPDATLATLKIQPSEPRDSAVYFCASGPSQGGNQPQNFGDGTRLSIL.

Ten or more counts support this clonotype. The V gene is TRBV12-3 or TRBV12-4, the J gene TRBJ2-1; 11 positions agree with TRBD2. The CDR3 is 15 residues long. Losses at the gene ends were 5 bases for V and 6 bases for J; bases not matched to a gene: 6. The CDR3 DNA is TGTGCCAGCAGTCGACTAGCGGGGTTCAGCAATGAGCAGTTCTTC. Translation: CASSRLAGFSNEQFF.

This clonotype was recorded at least ten times. The rearrangement uses TRBV24-1 and TRBJ1-5, with TRBD1 matching 9 bases. The CDR3 covers 15 residues. The junction had 6 bases not matched to a gene; V was cut back by 4 bases and J by 6 bases. Germline lookup yields CDR1 KGHDR and CDR2 SFDVKD. CDR3 amino acids: CATSDAGTGFQPQHF. CDR3 sequence (DNA): TGTGCCACCAGTGACGCCGGGACAGGGTTTCAGCCCCAGCATTTT.

The chain uses TRBV27 and TRBJ1-5; D is undetermined. Germline V gene lookup returns CDR1 MNHEY and CDR2 SMNVEV (reference sequence). Trimming cost V 4 bases and J 0 bases, with 10 bases left between them. The CDR3 consists of 15 residues. The DNA for the CDR3 is TGTGCCAGCAGTTCCTACGGGGATAGCAATCAGCCCCAGCATTTT. Translation: CASSSYGDSNQPQHF.

There are many counts of this clonotype. The gene calls are TRBV7-2 and TRBJ2-7; 11 bases map to TRBD1. The J segment lost 5 bases and the V segment lost 2 bases, leaving 5 bases of the junction unmatched. This CDR3 is 15 amino acids long. CDR1 and CDR2 from the germline V gene are SGHTA and FQGNSA. As DNA, the CDR3 is TGTGCCAGCAGCTTATCCGGGACAGGGGGGAACGAGCAGTACTTC. This codes for CASSLSGTGGNEQYF.

This clonotype has a handful of counts. The J gene is TRBJ2-2, the V gene TRBV4-1, with D uncertain. In germline, CDR1 is MGHRA, CDR2 YSYEKL. This CDR3 is 15 amino acids long. The ends were cut back, 0 bases at V and 6 bases at J, with 11 bases in the middle. CDR3 protein: CASSQEPSVAGELFF. CDR3 nucleotide sequence: TGCGCCAGCAGCCAAGAACCCAGCGTGGCCGGGGAGCTGTTTTTT.

This clonotype has at least ten counts. This chain connects TRBV7-2 to TRBJ2-1, with a weak D call TRBD2 (6 bases). Germline CDR1 SGHTA, CDR2 FQGNSA. Between the trimmed V and J ends, which lost 5 bases and 5 bases, there was a span of 10 bases. The CDR3 length is 13 residues. The CDR3 is CASSPRLDNEQFF. The CDR3 nucleotides are TGTGCCAGCAGCCCAAGACTAGACAATGAGCAGTTCTTC.

This chain connects TRBV7-2 to TRBJ1-3; D is undetermined. The CDR3 runs 13 residues. The V and J ends lost 5 bases and 5 bases respectively, with 10 bases between them. Per germline, CDR1 SGHTA and CDR2 FQGNSA. The DNA of the CDR3 is TGTGCCAGCAGCCCCGGGGAAAGAAACACCATATATTTT. Protein product: CASSPGERNTIYF.

V is TRBV10-2 and J is TRBJ1-5; the D is unclear. Germline CDR1 WSHSY, CDR2 SAAADI. CDR3 length: 14 amino acids. Trimming stripped 6 bases from V and 1 base from J, with 10 bases between. This CDR3 is CASRETGSNQPQHF. The CDR3, as DNA: TGCGCCAGCAGGGAGACCGGCAGCAATCAGCCCCAGCATTTT.

This clonotype was found many times. The V gene is TRBV10-3, the J gene TRBJ2-7; the D gene is possibly TRBD2 (5 bases). The V end lost 2 bases, the J end lost 7 bases, and 12 bases lay between the germline ends. In germline, CDR1 is ENHRY, CDR2 SYGVKD. The CDR3 sequence is 13 residues long. Written as DNA, the CDR3 is TGTGCCATCAGTGAGGCTAGCCCCGGAGAGCAGTACTTC. It yields the protein CAISEASPGEQYF.

This clonotype was counted ten times or more. The chain couples TRBV12-3 or TRBV12-4 to TRBJ2-5; no definite D call. The germline V and J ends were trimmed by 3 bases and 2 bases, with 4 bases remaining between them. The CDR3 totals 12 residues. The CDR3: CASSLHQETQYF. As DNA, the CDR3 is TGTGCCAGCAGTTTGCATCAAGAGACCCAGTACTTC.

The V and J genes are TRBV6-5 and TRBJ2-7, with 8 bases fitting TRBD1. This CDR3 contains 12 residues. Germline V gives CDR1 MNHEY, CDR2 SVGAGI. V gave up 7 bases and J gave up 4 bases; unmatched junction bases: 3. Here the CDR3 reads CASKDRGYEQYF. For the CDR3, the DNA is TGTGCCAGCAAAGACAGGGGTTACGAGCAGTACTTC.

This clonotype was picked up many times. This chain links TRBV28 with TRBJ2-1; 9 bases agree with TRBD2. This CDR3 has 19 amino acids. V lost 0 bases to trimming and J lost 0 bases; unmatched junction nucleotides: 9. Germline loops: CDR1 MDHEN, CDR2 SYDVKM. CDR3 region: CASSLWGGRASSSYNEQFF. CDR3 sequence (DNA): TGTGCCAGCAGTTTATGGGGCGGGAGGGCCTCAAGCTCCTACAATGAGCAGTTCTTC.

In the case of this clonotype: A much bigger clone sits one base away, suggesting this may be a read error. The rearrangement uses TRBV20-1 and TRBJ2-7; a possible D gene is TRBD2 (5 bases). Germline CDR1 reads DFQATT; CDR2 reads SNEGSKA (reference sequence). V lost 6 bases and J 3 bases, leaving 18 bases between the germline ends. CDR3 length equals 14 residues. In DNA form, the CDR3 reads TGCAGTGCCCTGAATTCGGGAAAGAACTACGAGCAGTACTTC. Amino acids: CSALNSGKNYEQYF.

This clonotype was detected many times. V gene TRBV20-1 combines with J gene TRBJ1-1, with D perhaps TRBD1 (5 bases). The CDR3 loop spans 12 amino acids. Trimming took 3 bases from V and 11 from J, leaving 16 bases between them. CDR1 DFQATT and CDR2 SNEGSKA come from the germline V gene (reference sequence). The chain's CDR3 is CSARDLGDLAFF. CDR3 in DNA: TGCAGTGCTAGGGACCTCGGGGACTTGGCTTTCTTT.

On this clonotype: The final CDR3 position lacks the conserved phenylalanine or tryptophan, pointing to a likely read error. The CDR3 nucleotides read TGCGCCAGCAGCTATCCAGGGACCTACGAGCAGTACAAC. Translation gives CASSYPGTYEQYN. The chain links TRBV5-1 to TRBJ2-7; D might be TRBD1 (5 bases). Trimming pared 3 bases from V and 2 bases from J, leaving 9 bases between. CDR1 is SGHRS, CDR2 YFSETQ, per germline. The CDR3 sequence is 13 residues long.

The chain joins TRBV11-3 to TRBJ2-5; 14 positions match TRBD2. V was pared by 2 bases and J by 5 bases, with 10 bases of the junction left unmatched. Germline lookup yields CDR1 SGHNT and CDR2 YENEEA. The CDR3 runs 18 residues. The CDR3 DNA reads TGTGCCAGCAGCTTATTGTGGGGACTAGCGGGAGTGGGGGAGACCCAGTACTTC. Its translation is CASSLLWGLAGVGETQYF.

The table lists this clonotype with many counts. The genes are TRBV11-3 and TRBJ2-5; a weak D match, TRBD2 (7 bases). The CDR3 runs to 14 residues. Germline values: CDR1 SGHNT, CDR2 YENEEA. V dropped 4 bases and J dropped 5 bases, with 14 bases sitting between them. The CDR3 DNA follows: TGTGCCAGCAGCTCCTCGGGGGGCACGGAGACCCAGTACTTC. It encodes CASSSSGGTETQYF.

This clonotype was recorded at least ten times. The V and J genes are TRBV20-1 and TRBJ2-4; D is possibly TRBD2 (6 bases). Germline V gives CDR1 DFQATT, CDR2 SNEGSKA (reference sequence). CDR3 size: 13 residues. Trimming took 0 bases from V and 9 from J, leaving 12 bases between them. The CDR3 sequence is CSARDRSGGIQYF. The CDR3 DNA follows: TGCAGTGCTAGAGATCGTTCCGGGGGCATTCAGTACTTC.

This clonotype was counted only a few times. This chain links TRBV29-1 with TRBJ1-1; D is perhaps TRBD1 (5 bases). Germline CDR1 SQVTM, CDR2 ANQGSEA. The CDR3 is 15 amino acids. Trimming left V 4 bases short and J 4 bases short, with 19 bases between. CDR3 DNA sequence: TGCAGCGTTGGAGCCAGGGATGTAAGTGCCACTGAAGCTTTCTTT. Protein sequence: CSVGARDVSATEAFF.

This clonotype was detected ten times or more. The genes are TRBV7-7 and TRBJ2-2, with a tentative D call TRBD2 (5 bases). The germline V gene encodes CDR1 SSHAT and CDR2 FNYEAQ (reference sequence). There are 13 residues in the CDR3. The CDR3 sequence is CASDELNTGELFF. The CDR3 DNA sequence: TGTGCTAGCGACGAATTGAACACCGGGGAGCTGTTTTTT.

This clonotype was found many times. The genes are TRBV5-1 and TRBJ1-3; no clear D. V lost 0 bases and J lost 9, with 13 bases in between. Per germline, CDR1 SGHRS and CDR2 YFSETQ. The CDR3 length is 14 residues. CDR3 nucleotide sequence: TGCGCCAGCAGCTTGGAGGCAGGCCGGTCCACCATATATTTT. Translated: CASSLEAGRSTIYF.

This clonotype has at least ten counts. This rearrangement joins TRBV12-3 or TRBV12-4 to TRBJ2-7; 7 nucleotides agree with TRBD2. The CDR3 covers 13 residues. J was trimmed by 5 bases and V by 4 bases; bases with no gene match: 5. CDR3 residues: CASSSSREHEQYF. The CDR3 DNA is TGTGCCAGCAGTTCCTCGCGGGAGCACGAGCAGTACTTC.

This clonotype has ten or more counts. The CDR3 sequence is CASSRSGLAYEQYF. CDR3 bases: TGTGCCAGCAGCCGCTCGGGACTGGCCTACGAGCAGTACTTC. This chain links TRBV4-2 with TRBJ2-7; TRBD2 might be the D (6 bases). Germline V gene lookup returns CDR1 LGHNA and CDR2 YNFKEQ. CDR3 length equals 14 residues. Trimming left V 4 bases short and J 2 bases short, with 12 bases between.

At least ten counts were recorded for this clonotype. The rearrangement links TRBV3-1 to TRBJ2-5; the match to TRBD2 covers 7 bases. In germline, CDR1 is LGHDT, CDR2 YNNKEL (reference sequence). CDR3 length equals 16 residues. Trimming at V came to 5 bases and at J to 2 bases, leaving 11 bases not matched to a gene. The CDR3 DNA sequence: TGTGCCAGCAGCTCTCGACTAGCCTCGTCGCAAGAGACCCAGTACTTC. This encodes CASSSRLASSQETQYF.

In regard to this clonotype: This may arise from a read error, as a much more abundant clone is one base away. CDR3 DNA sequence: TGTGCCAGCTCAAGCGGGACACTCTCTGGGGCCAAAGTCCTGACTTTC. Its protein product is CASSSGTLSGAKVLTF. The gene calls are TRBV12-3 or TRBV12-4 and TRBJ2-6, with a tentative D call TRBD2 (7 bases). CDR3 size: 16 residues.

This clonotype was counted at least ten times. The rearrangement joins TRBV20-1 to TRBJ2-1; D is perhaps TRBD2 (6 bases). This CDR3 has 12 amino acids. Trimming cost V 3 bases and J 10 bases, with 13 bases left between them. Per the germline V gene, CDR1 is DFQATT and CDR2 is SNEGSKA (reference sequence). CDR3 sequence reads: CSARGGAREQFF. CDR3 bases: TGCAGTGCTAGGGGGGGTGCGAGGGAGCAGTTCTTC.

This clonotype was seen many times. The chain links TRBV7-2 to TRBJ2-1, with D perhaps matching TRBD2 (5 bases). CDR1 is SGHTA and CDR2 is FQGNSA in the germline V gene. V was shortened by 5 bases and J by 4 bases, with 12 bases between the two germline ends. This CDR3 has 14 residues. The DNA for the CDR3 is TGTGCCAGCAGCCCGCAGCGGCAGTACAATGAGCAGTTCTTC. This codes for CASSPQRQYNEQFF.